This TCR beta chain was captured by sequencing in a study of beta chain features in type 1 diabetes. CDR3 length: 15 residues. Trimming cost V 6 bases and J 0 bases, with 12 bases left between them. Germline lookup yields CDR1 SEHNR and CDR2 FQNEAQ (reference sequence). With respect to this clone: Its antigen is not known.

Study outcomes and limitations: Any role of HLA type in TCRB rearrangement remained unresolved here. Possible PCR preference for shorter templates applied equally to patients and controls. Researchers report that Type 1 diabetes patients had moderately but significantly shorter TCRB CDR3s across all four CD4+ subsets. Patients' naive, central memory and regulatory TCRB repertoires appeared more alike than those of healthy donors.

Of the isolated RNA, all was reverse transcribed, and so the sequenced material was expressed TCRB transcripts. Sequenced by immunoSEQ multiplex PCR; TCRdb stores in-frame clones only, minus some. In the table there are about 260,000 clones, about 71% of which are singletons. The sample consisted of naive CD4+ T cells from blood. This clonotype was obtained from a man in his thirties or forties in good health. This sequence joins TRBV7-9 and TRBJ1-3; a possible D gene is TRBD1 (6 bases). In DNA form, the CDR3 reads TGTGCCAGCAGGCCGACAGGCAGCTCTGGAAACACCATATATTTT. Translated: CASRPTGSSGNTIYF.